Sequencing of this T cell receptor beta chain was carried out in a study of T-cell memory formation after mild COVID-19. On the study more broadly: The study found TCR clusters largely donor specific.

TCRdb ran MiXCR on the 5' RACE reads and lists one entry per CDR3 protein. This table has some 40,000 distinct CDR3 sequences, nearly 9.5% appearing once. The clonotype originates from an adult woman who had mild COVID-19 (a few samples of this study predate the infection). Cell type and time point are not known. Input material: PBMCs or a T cell subset sorted from them (not recorded which).

The CDR3 DNA reads TGTGCCAGCAGTTACGCGCAGGGAAATTCACCCCTCCACTTT. Translation: CASSYAQGNSPLHF. The chain couples TRBV6-2 or TRBV6-3 to TRBJ1-6, with a weak D call TRBD1 (5 bases). Germline-derived CDR1 and CDR2 are MNHEY and SVGEGT. The CDR3 runs 14 residues. V was clipped by 2 bases and J by 7 bases, with 9 bases between them.